This TCR beta chain was retrieved from a study of T cells expressing NK-cell markers. Study-wide background: Sequenced donors, eight in total, included seven who were HCMV-seropositive and one who was seronegative.

This CDR3 is 12 amino acids long. Whole-study results and caveats: The CD3+CD56-NKG2C+ fraction of a handful of donors was likewise dominated by these clonotypes.

Note on this clonotype: What it recognizes is unknown.

Making the TCR beta cDNA relied on 5'RACE template switching with UMIs. From the 5' RACE reads, TCRdb lists one entry per CDR3 protein and no DNA. The listing contains some 300,000 distinct CDR3 sequences. The sequencing sample was made of blood T cells: a sorted CD56 or NKG2C T cell subset, CD4+ or CD8+ T cells, or bulk PBMC T cells (not recorded which). The V gene is TRBV12-3 or TRBV12-4, the J gene TRBJ1-2. This sequence was found in a young man in good health. CDR3: CASGEGGYGYTF.